This TCR beta chain was documented in a study of blood T cells in healthy people across ages. There are many counts of this clonotype. PCR was performed a second time for about 7 to 11 cycles using a sample-barcoded 5' primer and a J-beta primer mix. TCRdb re-analysed the 5' RACE reads in MiXCR, keeping a single row per CDR3 protein. The sample records about 800,000 distinct CDR3 sequences, around a quarter being singletons. This CDR3 contains 13 residues. The V and J ends lost 7 bases and 7 bases, in that order; junction bases with no gene match: 4. The germline gives CDR1 KGHDR, CDR2 SFDVKD. These data also featured in a second study, about T cells of mothers and their children.

Specimen: blood. V usage is TRBV24-1 and J usage is TRBJ2-2, with 8 bases matching TRBD1. This TCR derives from a boy under 18 in good health. The CDR3 sequence is CATSKTGVGELFF. Here the CDR3 DNA reads TGTGCCACCAGCAAGACAGGGGTCGGGGAGCTGTTTTTT.